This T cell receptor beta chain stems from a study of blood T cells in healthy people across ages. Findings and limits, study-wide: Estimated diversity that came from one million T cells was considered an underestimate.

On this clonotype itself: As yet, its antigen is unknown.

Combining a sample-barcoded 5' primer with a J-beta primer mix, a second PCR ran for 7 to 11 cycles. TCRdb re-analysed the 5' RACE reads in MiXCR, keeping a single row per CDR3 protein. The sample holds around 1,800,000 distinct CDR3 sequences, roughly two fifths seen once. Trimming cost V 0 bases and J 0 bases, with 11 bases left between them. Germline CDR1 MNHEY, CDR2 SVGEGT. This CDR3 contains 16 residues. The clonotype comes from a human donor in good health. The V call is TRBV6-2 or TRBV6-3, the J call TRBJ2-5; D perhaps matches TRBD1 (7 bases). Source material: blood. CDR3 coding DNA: TGTGCCAGCAGTTACTCGACAGGGAGGTACCAAGAGACCCAGTACTTC. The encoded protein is CASSYSTGRYQETQYF.